What follows are 25 T cell receptor beta chains derived from one specimen sequenced in a study of blood T cells in healthy people across ages. The authors ran a second PCR of about 7 to 11 cycles using a sample-barcoded 5' primer and a J-beta primer mix. TCRdb re-analysed the 5' RACE reads in MiXCR, keeping a single row per CDR3 protein. The repertoire has 550,000 to 750,000 distinct CDR3 sequences, under 25% of them found once; the top ten carry about 3.6%. The sequenced sample was blood. These TCRs come from a man between 65 and 79 years old in good health.

The rearrangement uses TRBV12-3 or TRBV12-4 and TRBJ2-1, with 10 bases matching TRBD1. TRBJ2-5 explains the end of the DNA better; the J call may be wrong. The CDR3 is made up of 15 amino acids. This CDR3 is CASSLWGQGIETQYF. For the CDR3, the DNA is TGTGCCAGCAGTTTATGGGGACAGGGGATCGAGACCCAGTACTTC.

The genes are TRBV9 and TRBJ2-7; D unclear. The V and J ends lost 0 bases and 2 bases respectively, with 15 bases between them. The CDR3 sequence is 16 residues long. CDR1 and CDR2 from the germline V gene are SGDLS and YYNGEE. DNA for the CDR3: TGTGCCAGCAGCGTAGACAGCAGCACACTTCCCTACGAGCAGTACTTC. It translates to CASSVDSSTLPYEQYF.

This chain uses TRBV5-1 with TRBJ2-5, with D possibly TRBD2 on 7 matching bases. The last part of the DNA fits TRBJ2-1 better; the J call may be wrong. The germline V gene encodes CDR1 SGHRS and CDR2 YFSETQ. This CDR3 contains 15 residues. CDR3 DNA: TGCGCCAGCAGCCCTGGAGGGGGAGGGACGGATGAGCAGTTCTTC. Amino acid sequence: CASSPGGGGTDEQFF.

This chain uses TRBV5-1 with TRBJ2-2; no reliable D call. V lost 0 bases, J lost 2 bases, and 11 bases lay in between. Germline lookup yields CDR1 SGHRS and CDR2 YFSETQ. The CDR3 totals 16 residues. The chain's CDR3 is CASSLEVKGNTGELFF. In DNA form, the CDR3 reads TGCGCCAGCAGCTTGGAGGTAAAAGGAAACACCGGGGAGCTGTTTTTT.

The chain joins TRBV11-2 to TRBJ2-3, with D perhaps TRBD2 (6 bases). V lost 1 base and J lost 5, with 10 bases in between. Germline CDR1 SGHAT, CDR2 FQNNGV. This CDR3 comprises 14 residues. The CDR3 sequence is CASSLGDSEDTQYF. The CDR3 nucleotides read TGTGCCAGCAGCTTAGGGGACTCGGAAGATACGCAGTATTTT.

A few counts support this clonotype. The J gene is TRBJ2-5, the V gene TRBV7-9; TRBD1 agrees at 9 bases. The ends lost 3 bases at V and 4 bases at J; junction bases unmatched: 3. Germline lookup yields CDR1 SEHNR and CDR2 FQNEAQ (reference sequence). The CDR3 covers 14 residues. The CDR3 bases are TGTGCCAGCAGCTTCTGGACAGGGGTAGAGACCCAGTACTTC. Translation: CASSFWTGVETQYF.

V and J are TRBV28 and TRBJ2-1, with a weak D call TRBD1 (7 bases). With 1 base removed from V and 5 bases from J, the gap between germline ends came to 12 bases. This CDR3 is built from 15 residues. Looked up from germline, CDR1 is MDHEN and CDR2 is SYDVKM. The CDR3, as DNA: TGTGCCAGCAGTTTATCGACAGGGAGGCACAATGAGCAGTTCTTC. Its protein is CASSLSTGRHNEQFF.

This chain joins TRBV3-1 and TRBJ2-1; D possibly corresponds to TRBD2 (6 bases). From germline, CDR1 is LGHDT and CDR2 YNNKEL (reference sequence). V shed 2 bases and J shed 6 bases, with 11 bases lying between them. This CDR3 has 14 residues. For the CDR3, the DNA is TGTGCCAGCAGCCAACCCGGGACTCCCAATGAGCAGTTCTTC. Encoded protein: CASSQPGTPNEQFF.

This clonotype was seen once. V is TRBV5-1 and J is TRBJ2-2, with D hard to call. This CDR3 is 17 amino acids long. In germline, CDR1 is SGHRS, CDR2 YFSETQ. The V end was cut by 1 base, the J end by 4 bases, with 17 bases between. CDR3 protein: CASSLFLATQGTGELFF. The CDR3 DNA follows: TGCGCCAGCAGCTTGTTTTTAGCCACTCAAGGCACCGGGGAGCTGTTTTTT.

This clonotype turned up a few times. DNA of the CDR3: TGTGCCAGCACCCTGGGACCTTACGAGCAGTACTTC. It translates to CASTLGPYEQYF. The rearrangement links TRBV12-3 or TRBV12-4 to TRBJ2-5; tentatively, D is TRBD1 or TRBD2 (5 bases each). TRBJ2-7 explains the end of the DNA better; the J call may be wrong. The CDR3 is 12 amino acids.

This clonotype was seen at least ten times. The rearrangement joins TRBV11-2 to TRBJ2-2; the match to TRBD2 covers 7 bases. The CDR3 runs to 16 residues. Germline V gene lookup returns CDR1 SGHAT and CDR2 FQNNGV. V lost 5 bases, J lost 5 bases, and 11 bases stayed unmatched. The CDR3, as DNA: TGTGCCAGCAGCCGCCAGGCAGGGACTAATACCGGGGAGCTGTTTTTT. Protein: CASSRQAGTNTGELFF. The whole variable domain, filled in from reference TRBV11-2 and TRBJ2-2, reads EAGVAQSPRYKIIEKRQSVAFWCNPISGHATLYWYQQILGQGPKLLIQFQNNGVVDDSQLPKDRFSAERLKGVDSTLKIQPAKLEDSAVYLCASSRQAGTNTGELFFGEGSRLTVL.

This chain joins TRBV20-1 and TRBJ2-1; D may be TRBD1 (7 bases). Trimming cost V 6 bases and J 8 bases, with 17 bases left between them. CDR1 and CDR2 from the germline V gene are DFQATT and SNEGSKA (reference sequence). The CDR3 covers 13 residues. CDR3 sequence reads: CSATPGGKDEQFF. The DNA for the CDR3 is TGCAGTGCCACTCCAGGGGGGAAGGATGAGCAGTTCTTC.

This clonotype has more than one count but fewer than ten. The chain is built from TRBV12-3 or TRBV12-4 and TRBJ1-1; no clear D. V lost 5 bases, J lost 3 bases, and 4 bases lay in between. There are 11 residues in the CDR3. This CDR3 reads CASSHYTEAFF. DNA for the CDR3: TGTGCCAGCAGTCATTACACTGAAGCTTTCTTT.

This clonotype has only a few counts. The chain employs TRBV14 and TRBJ2-7, with 12 bases that match TRBD2. CDR3 length: 15 amino acids. Per the germline V gene, CDR1 is SGHDN and CDR2 is FVKESK. After removal of 4 bases from V and 4 bases from J, the junction contained 5 bases not matched to a gene. CDR3: CASSLGTSGWYEQYF. The DNA for the CDR3 is TGTGCCAGCAGCCTCGGGACTAGCGGGTGGTACGAGCAGTACTTC.

This chain uses TRBV5-8 with TRBJ2-7; 7 bases are shared with TRBD2. The CDR3 has 17 amino acids. V dropped 0 bases and J dropped 4; count of bases not matched to a gene: 13. Germline lookup yields CDR1 SGHTS and CDR2 YDEGEE. This CDR3 reads CASSLEGGGRARYEQYF. DNA of the CDR3: TGTGCCAGCAGCTTGGAAGGTGGAGGGAGGGCCAGGTACGAGCAGTACTTC.

This clonotype was seen more than once but under ten times. The chain couples TRBV20-1 to TRBJ2-5, with D possibly being TRBD2 (5 bases). Per the germline V gene, CDR1 is DFQATT and CDR2 is SNEGSKA (reference sequence). There are 15 residues in the CDR3. The V gene lost 0 bases and the J gene lost 1 base, with 12 bases spanning the gap. This CDR3 reads CSARDPRAAQETQYF. The CDR3 region has the DNA TGCAGTGCTAGAGATCCCAGAGCGGCCCAAGAGACCCAGTACTTC.

V gene TRBV7-9 combines with J gene TRBJ2-1; weak D call: TRBD1 (6 bases). The CDR3 is made up of 15 amino acids. Germline CDR1 reads SEHNR; CDR2 reads FQNEAQ (reference sequence). V dropped 2 bases and J dropped 4 bases, with 12 bases sitting between them. The CDR3 DNA follows: TGTGCCAGCAGCTTACGACAGGAAGATTACAATGAGCAGTTCTTC. This codes for CASSLRQEDYNEQFF. Supplemented by reference TRBV7-9 and TRBJ2-1, the full variable domain reads DTGVSQNPRHKITKRGQNVTFRCDPISEHNRLYWYRQTLGQGPEFLTYFQNEAQLEKSRLLSDRFSAERPKGSFSTLEIQRTEQGDSAMYLCASSLRQEDYNEQFFGPGTRLTVL.

This clonotype came up a few times. A much larger clone lies a single base off, so this may be a read error. The chain combines TRBV6-1 with TRBJ2-4, with D maybe TRBD2 (6 bases). The CDR3 consists of 15 residues. Germline CDR1 reads MNHNS; CDR2 reads SASEGT. CDR3 coding DNA: TGTGCCGGCAGTGAAGGCGGGGTAGCCAAAAACATTCAGTACTTC. It is translated as CAGSEGGVAKNIQYF.

The genes are TRBV20-1 and TRBJ2-7, with 7 bases aligning to TRBD2. The trim removed 8 bases at V and 3 bases at J, leaving 7 bases unmatched. The CDR3 extends over 12 amino acids. Looked up from germline, CDR1 is DFQATT and CDR2 is SNEGSKA (reference sequence). In DNA, the CDR3 is TGCAGTACTCAGCGGGACGGCTACGAGCAGTACTTC. This gives the protein CSTQRDGYEQYF.

This clonotype was seen repeatedly, ten times or more. The chain is built from TRBV21-1 and TRBJ2-5. TRBV21-1 has pseudogene status. CDR3 length: 13 amino acids. The CDR3 DNA reads as TGTGCCAGCAGCAAACAGATACAAGAGACCCAGTACTTC. This encodes CASSKQIQETQYF.

This clonotype was observed a handful of times. CDR3 residues: CASSFGPAYPGANVLTF. In DNA, the CDR3 is TGCGCCAGCAGCTTCGGGCCAGCATACCCTGGGGCCAACGTCCTGACTTTC. The chain links TRBV5-1 to TRBJ2-6; D is unclear. The V end lost 2 bases, the J end lost 2 bases, and 14 bases lay between the germline ends. The CDR3 has 17 amino acids. Germline V gene lookup returns CDR1 SGHRS and CDR2 YFSETQ.

V usage is TRBV6-4 and J usage is TRBJ2-5; D remains ambiguous. Judging by the DNA end, TRBJ2-1 fits better; the J call may be wrong. Germline V gene sequence: CDR1 MRHNA, CDR2 SNTAGT. This CDR3 spans 12 amino acids. The CDR3 protein is CASSDNGNEQFF. The CDR3 DNA reads TGTGCCAGCAGTGACAACGGCAATGAGCAGTTCTTC.

This clonotype has ten or more counts. This chain links TRBV28 with TRBJ2-1; 8 bases agree with TRBD2. Gene TRBJ2-7 matches the end of the DNA better, so the J call may be wrong. Germline CDR1 MDHEN, CDR2 SYDVKM. The CDR3 is 14 amino acids. CDR3 coding DNA: TGTGCCAGCAGTTTGGCACTAGCGGCCTACGAGCAGTACTTC. Residues: CASSLALAAYEQYF.

The sample holds one count of this clonotype. Here the CDR3 reads CSAPEIPHNEQFF. The CDR3 bases are TGCAGTGCGCCGGAAATTCCCCACAATGAGCAGTTCTTC. This sequence joins TRBV20-1 and TRBJ2-1; D remains unclear. V lost 6 bases and J lost 5, with 14 bases in between. Germline-derived CDR1 and CDR2 are DFQATT and SNEGSKA (reference sequence). The CDR3 length is 13 residues.

This rearrangement joins TRBV7-2 to TRBJ2-5; D not resolved. The assigned J gene may be wrong: the sequence end matches TRBJ2-7 better. The CDR3 has 13 amino acids. From germline, CDR1 is SGHTA and CDR2 FQGNSA. CDR3 region: CASSPPSLDEQYF. DNA of the CDR3: TGTGCCAGCAGCCCTCCTAGTCTCGACGAGCAGTACTTC.